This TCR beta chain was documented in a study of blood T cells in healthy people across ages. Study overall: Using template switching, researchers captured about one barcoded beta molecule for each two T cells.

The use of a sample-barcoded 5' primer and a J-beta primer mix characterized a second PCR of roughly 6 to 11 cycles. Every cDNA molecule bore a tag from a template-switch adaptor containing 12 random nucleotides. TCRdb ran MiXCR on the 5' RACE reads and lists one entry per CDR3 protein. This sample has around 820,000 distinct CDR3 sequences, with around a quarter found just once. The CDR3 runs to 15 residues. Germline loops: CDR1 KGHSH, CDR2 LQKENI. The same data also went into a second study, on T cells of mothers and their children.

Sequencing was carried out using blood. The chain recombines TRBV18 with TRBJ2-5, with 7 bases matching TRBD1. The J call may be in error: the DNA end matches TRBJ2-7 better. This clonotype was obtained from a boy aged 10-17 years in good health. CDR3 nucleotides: TGTGCCAGCTCACCAGGGACAGAGAGAACCTACGAGCAGTACTTC. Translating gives CASSPGTERTYEQYF.